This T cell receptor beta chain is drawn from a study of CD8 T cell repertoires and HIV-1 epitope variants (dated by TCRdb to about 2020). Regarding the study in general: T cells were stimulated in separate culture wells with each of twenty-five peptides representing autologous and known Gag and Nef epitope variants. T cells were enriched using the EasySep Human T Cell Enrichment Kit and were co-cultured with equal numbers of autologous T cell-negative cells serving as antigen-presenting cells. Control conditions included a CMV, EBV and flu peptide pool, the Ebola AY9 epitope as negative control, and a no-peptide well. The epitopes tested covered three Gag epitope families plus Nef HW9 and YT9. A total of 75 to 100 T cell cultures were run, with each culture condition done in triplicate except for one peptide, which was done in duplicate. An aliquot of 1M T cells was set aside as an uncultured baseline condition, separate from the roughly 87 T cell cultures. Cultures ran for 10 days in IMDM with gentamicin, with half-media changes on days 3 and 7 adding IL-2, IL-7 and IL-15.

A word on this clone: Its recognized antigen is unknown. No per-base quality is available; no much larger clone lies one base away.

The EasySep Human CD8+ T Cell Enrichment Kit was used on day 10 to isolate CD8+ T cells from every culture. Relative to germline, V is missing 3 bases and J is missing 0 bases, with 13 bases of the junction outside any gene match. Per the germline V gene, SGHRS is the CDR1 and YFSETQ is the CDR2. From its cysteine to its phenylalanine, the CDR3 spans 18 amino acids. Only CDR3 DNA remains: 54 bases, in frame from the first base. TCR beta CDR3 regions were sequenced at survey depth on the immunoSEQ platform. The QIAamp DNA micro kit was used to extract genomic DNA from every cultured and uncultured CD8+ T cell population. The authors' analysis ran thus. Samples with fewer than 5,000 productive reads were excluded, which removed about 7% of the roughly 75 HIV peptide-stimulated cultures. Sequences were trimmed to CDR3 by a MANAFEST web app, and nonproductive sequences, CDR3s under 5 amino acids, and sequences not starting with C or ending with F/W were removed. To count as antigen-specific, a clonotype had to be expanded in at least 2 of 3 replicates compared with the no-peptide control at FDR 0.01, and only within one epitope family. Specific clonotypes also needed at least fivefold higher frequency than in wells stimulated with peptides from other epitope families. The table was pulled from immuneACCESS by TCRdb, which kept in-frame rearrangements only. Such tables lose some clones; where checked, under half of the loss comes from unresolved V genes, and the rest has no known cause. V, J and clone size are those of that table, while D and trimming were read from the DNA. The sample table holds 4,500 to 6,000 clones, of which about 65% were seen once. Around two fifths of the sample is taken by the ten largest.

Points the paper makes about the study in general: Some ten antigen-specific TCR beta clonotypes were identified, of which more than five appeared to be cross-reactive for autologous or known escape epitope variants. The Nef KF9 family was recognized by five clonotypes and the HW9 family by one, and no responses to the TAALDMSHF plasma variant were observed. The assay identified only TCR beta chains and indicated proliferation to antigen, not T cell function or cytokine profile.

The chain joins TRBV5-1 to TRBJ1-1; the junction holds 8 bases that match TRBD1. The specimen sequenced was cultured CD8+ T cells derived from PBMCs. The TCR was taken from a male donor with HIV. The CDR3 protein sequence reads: CASSSEDRGLGMNTEAFF. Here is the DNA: TGCGCCAGCAGCTCGGAAGACAGGGGTTTGGGGATGAACACTGAAGCTTTCTTT.